This entry lists 14 T cell receptor beta chains sequenced from one sample in a study of regulatory T cells in long-lasting Graves disease. Time point: newly diagnosed GD, antithyroid drugs for less than 3 months. Extracted PBMC RNA gave rise to the TCR library. Assembly of TCR beta libraries relied on iRepertoire HTBI primers together with Arm-PCR of CDR3 regions. MiXCR was run by TCRdb on the multiplex PCR reads, yielding one entry per CDR3 protein. This table holds approximately 400,000 distinct CDR3 sequences, 15% found once. Another study also made use of these data, one on T cells in Graves' hyperthyroidism and ophthalmopathy.

This material consisted of peripheral blood mononuclear cells (PBMCs), taken at new diagnosis, from a patient treated with antithyroid drugs. These receptors were taken from a woman between 25 and 40 years old with Graves disease.

In its sample, this clonotype was seen many times. The chain has TRBV27 and TRBJ2-1; tentatively, D is TRBD1 or TRBD2 (5 bases each). Germline CDR1 MNHEY, CDR2 SMNVEV (reference sequence). The germline V and J ends were trimmed by 3 bases and 6 bases, with 15 bases remaining between them. The CDR3 consists of 15 residues. The CDR3 loop reads CASSFDGAGVNEQFF. As DNA, the CDR3 is TGTGCCAGCAGTTTTGACGGGGCTGGGGTCAATGAGCAGTTCTTC.

This clonotype came up many times. This chain uses TRBV11-3 with TRBJ2-1; D not certain. CDR1 and CDR2 (germline): SGHNT, YENEEA. V dropped 8 bases and J dropped 8 bases, with 10 bases sitting between them. The CDR3 has 11 amino acids. DNA for the CDR3: TGTGCCAGCGGCCGCCGGGATGAGCAGTTCTTC. Its translation is CASGRRDEQFF.

This chain uses TRBV6-1 with TRBJ2-1; 8 bases match TRBD1. CDR1 is MNHNS and CDR2 is SASEGT in the germline V gene. With 7 bases clipped from V and 13 bases from J, the junction kept 6 bases outside the gene matches. The CDR3 sequence is 11 residues long. The CDR3 DNA sequence: TGTGCCAGCATCAGGGGGCCTATTCAGTTCTTC. Amino acids: CASIRGPIQFF.

This clonotype was observed at least ten times. This chain joins TRBV13 and TRBJ2-7; D gene uncertain. The germline V and J ends were trimmed by 8 bases and 4 bases, with 15 bases remaining between them. Looked up from germline, CDR1 is PRHDT and CDR2 is FYEKMQ (reference sequence). CDR3 length equals 13 residues. Here the CDR3 reads CASGNTIQYEQYF. The CDR3 DNA is TGTGCCAGCGGGAATACCATCCAATACGAGCAGTACTTC.

This clonotype was detected ten times or more. The rearrangement joins TRBV7-4 to TRBJ2-7, with 8 bases fitting TRBD2. The V and J ends lost 5 bases and 12 bases, in that order; junction bases with no gene match: 18. The CDR3 contains 15 residues. Germline CDR1 reads SGHVT; CDR2 reads SQSDAQ. CDR3 DNA: TGTGCCAGCAGCCCCCCTCGGGGAGCGGGAGAGGGAACGTACTTC. This gives the protein CASSPPRGAGEGTYF.

In this sample, this clonotype turned up a few times. This chain links TRBV6-1 with TRBJ2-1, with unresolved D. CDR3 length: 11 amino acids. Germline V gene data show CDR1 as MNHNS and CDR2 as SASEGT. Trimming stripped 6 bases from V and 8 bases from J, with 8 bases between. The CDR3, as DNA: TGTGCCAGCAGGGTTGAGGATGAGCAGTTCTTC. Protein: CASRVEDEQFF.

Details on this clonotype: A read error may be the cause here, since a much bigger clone is one base away. The missing conserved phenylalanine or tryptophan at the end of this CDR3 makes a read error likely. The chain recombines TRBV4-1 with TRBJ2-5; 7 bases agree with TRBD1. The J call may be incorrect, as the DNA end agrees better with TRBJ2-7. This CDR3 spans 17 amino acids. CDR1 and CDR2 from the germline V gene are MGHRA and YSYEKL. CDR3 in DNA: TGCGCCAGCAGCCAAGAACTCGGGGACAGCTCTTCTCCCGAGCAGTACTCC. As protein: CASSQELGDSSSPEQYS.

Concerning this clonotype itself: This could be a read error, since a much larger clone is one nucleotide away. The CDR3 carries no conserved terminal phenylalanine or tryptophan, so it likely arises from a read error. This chain connects TRBV11-2 to TRBJ2-3; no reliable D call. The V and J ends lost 2 bases and 4 bases respectively, with 16 bases between them. CDR3 length equals 16 residues. CDR1 and CDR2 (germline): SGHAT, FQNNGV. CDR3 residues: CASSLYVSRSPDTQYL. The DNA for the CDR3 is TGTGCCAGCAGCTTATACGTCTCCAGAAGCCCAGATACGCAGTATCTT.

Regarding this clonotype: Since a far larger clone is one base different, this is likely a read error. The chain is built from TRBV5-1 and TRBJ2-3; TRBD2 aligns across 8 bases. The germline gives CDR1 SGHRS, CDR2 YFSETQ. CDR3 length equals 16 residues. CDR3 in amino acids: CASSLAPAGVGDTQYF. For the CDR3, the DNA is TGTGCCAGCAGCTTAGCACCAGCGGGAGTGGGAGATACGCAGTATTTT. The full variable domain, in which reference TRBV5-1 and TRBJ2-3 provide the parts outside the CDR3, is KAGVTQTPRYLIKTRGQQVTLSCSPISGHRSVSWYQQTPGQGLQFLFEYFSETQRNKGNFPGRFSGRQFSNSRSEMNVSTLELGDSALYLCASSLAPAGVGDTQYFGPGTRLTVL.

This clonotype was counted at least ten times. V is TRBV5-1 and J is TRBJ1-1; a weak D match, TRBD1 (5 bases). V was shortened by 2 bases and J by 3 bases, with 11 bases between the two germline ends. CDR1 is SGHRS and CDR2 is YFSETQ in the germline V gene. The CDR3 is 14 amino acids. The CDR3: CASSLKTDYTEAFF. For the CDR3, the DNA is TGCGCCAGCAGCTTAAAGACAGACTACACTGAAGCTTTCTTT. Supplemented by reference TRBV5-1 and TRBJ1-1, the full variable domain reads KAGVTQTPRYLIKTRGQQVTLSCSPISGHRSVSWYQQTPGQGLQFLFEYFSETQRNKGNFPGRFSGRQFSNSRSEMNVSTLELGDSALYLCASSLKTDYTEAFFGQGTRLTVV.

This clonotype has at least ten counts. The rearrangement links TRBV3-1 to TRBJ2-5, with 13 nucleotides matching TRBD2. V trimming: 3 bases; J trimming: 4 bases; junction bases outside the gene matches: 17. This CDR3 is built from 20 residues. Germline assignment: CDR1 LGHDT and CDR2 YNNKEL (reference sequence). The CDR3: CASSHPEWTSGRLVGETQYF. The CDR3 DNA reads TGTGCCAGCAGCCACCCCGAATGGACTAGCGGGAGACTGGTAGGAGAGACCCAGTACTTC.

The chain uses TRBV20-1 and TRBJ2-7; D remains unclear. With 6 bases removed from V and 2 bases from J, the gap between germline ends came to 14 bases. CDR3 length: 13 amino acids. Germline V gene lookup returns CDR1 DFQATT and CDR2 SNEGSKA (reference sequence). The CDR3 region is CSAPDPDPYEQYF. The CDR3 DNA reads TGCAGTGCCCCTGACCCGGACCCCTACGAGCAGTACTTC.

The chain uses TRBV7-8 and TRBJ2-1; 7 nucleotides agree with TRBD2. After removal of 7 bases from V and 0 bases from J, the junction contained 12 bases not matched to a gene. Germline V gene lookup returns CDR1 SGHVS and CDR2 FQNEAQ. This CDR3 region has 17 residues. In nucleotides, the CDR3 is TGTGCCAGCAAAGGGACGGGGGGTCCAAGCTCCTACAATGAGCAGTTCTTC. It specifies CASKGTGGPSSYNEQFF.

V usage is TRBV14 and J usage is TRBJ1-4, with D perhaps matching TRBD1 (5 bases). Germline V gene data show CDR1 as SGHDN and CDR2 as FVKESK. The CDR3 covers 15 residues. With 1 base removed from V and 6 bases from J, the gap between germline ends came to 12 bases. CDR3 bases: TGTGCCAGCAGCCAAGGGGGCGGATTGGATGAAAAACTGTTTTTT. This translates into CASSQGGGLDEKLFF.